This TCR beta chain was recovered during a study of T cell responses to AZD1222 COVID-19 vaccine. Profiled with immunoSEQ multiplex PCR; TCRdb holds only in-frame clones, not every one. The data show about 150,000 clones, 80% to 95% seen once. The CDR3 loop spans 16 amino acids. This specimen consisted of peripheral blood, obtained on day 0 of AZD1222 vaccination. The genes are TRBV7-5 and TRBJ2-7; the table assigns TRBD2, which was not confirmed against the DNA. TRBV7-5 is recorded as a pseudogene. This sequence originates from an adult in good health. The CDR3 nucleotides read TGTGCCAGAAGCTTGGCCCTAGAAGGAGGTGGGTACGAGCAGTACTTC. This codes for CARSLALEGGGYEQYF.